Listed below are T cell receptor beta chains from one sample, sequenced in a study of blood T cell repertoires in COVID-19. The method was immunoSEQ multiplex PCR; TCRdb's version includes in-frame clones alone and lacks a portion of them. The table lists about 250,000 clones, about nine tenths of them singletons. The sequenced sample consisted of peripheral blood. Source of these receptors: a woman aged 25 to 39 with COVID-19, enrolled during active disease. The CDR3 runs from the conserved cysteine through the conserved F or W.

CASSQVEGARYGYTF	TRBV3-1/TRBV3-2	15
CASSTSSYNEQFF	TRBV6-2/TRBV6-3	13
CASSYASGRVDEQFF	TRBV6-5	15
CASSTTGAGELFF	TRBV7-9	13
CASSYSSLSGTEAFF	TRBV6-5	15
CASSLAGYGYTF	TRBV5-5	12
CASSLAFAGTDTQYF	TRBV11-2	15
CASSFYEKQGLRGYTF	TRBV27	16
CASSQERLTGGGVYGYTF	TRBV4-3	18
CASSQSRSGGRTLHF	TRBV3-1/TRBV3-2	15
CASSLADSNNSPLHF	TRBV5-1	15
CASSYGTGSEKLFF	TRBV6-5	14
CASSGTGGDTQYF	TRBV25-1	13
CASKGGLAGLNQETQYF	TRBV5-1	17
CASRRNRGLSGYTF	TRBV2	14
CASSPSRAGELFF	TRBV18	13
CASSSGLVNTFYEQYF	TRBV5-1	16
CASSLSGVYNEQFF	TRBV11-2	14
CASSRTAYEQYF	TRBV6-2/TRBV6-3	12
CASSYSPSRAGTTNTGELFF	TRBV6-2/TRBV6-3	20
CASSYSKGGEWVGDSNQPQHF	TRBV6-2/TRBV6-3	21
CASSFFRSGSEAFF	TRBV28	14
CASSPGGIIPYVNTEAFF	TRBV6-2/TRBV6-3	18
CASSGSSLSNEQFF	TRBV9	14
CASSPTWGAEAFF	TRBV5-5	13
CATTGQDNQPQHF	TRBV27	13
CASSRQVWTQYF	TRBV12-3/TRBV12-4	12
CASSLSGLADSTDTQYF	TRBV7-6	17
CASSDGTGVETQYF	TRBV7-9	14
CSARDREDYGYTF	TRBV29-1	13
CASSLGQGRETQYF	TRBV5-1	14
CASSLTRGRLIQYF	TRBV5-1	14
CASSRESADSQLYGYTF	TRBV4-1	17
CASRKGAVGPEAFF	TRBV5-6	14
CASSLGQVQNTGELFF	TRBV11-2	16
CASSLTGFGANVLTF	TRBV5-1	15
CSVAEDSRPGNTIYF	TRBV29-1	15
CASSISGGSSYEQYF	TRBV6-2/TRBV6-3	15
CASRQQGSSGNTIYF	TRBV28	15
CASSLGREGNTIYF	TRBV7-2	14
CASSSQFGYEQYF	TRBV5-5	13
CASSKAGGFYNEQFF	TRBV6-4	15